The 12 T cell receptor beta chains in this list originate from one sample, sequenced in a study of glioma-infiltrating T cells. The iRepertoire nested amplicon-rescue multiplex PCR amplified TCR alpha and beta CDR3s from RNA. Each CDR3 protein gets one entry after TCRdb re-called the multiplex PCR reads with MiXCR. This table holds about 130,000 distinct CDR3 sequences, more than 20% found once. Material: glioma tissue, nonneoplastic brain tissue, or PBMCs (not recorded which). The receptors shown here come from a human donor with low-grade glioma or glioblastoma, undergoing nonglioma brain surgery, or in good health (not recorded which).

This clonotype was observed many times. The rearrangement links TRBV6-6 to TRBJ1-3; D gene unclear. The CDR3 runs to 15 residues. Germline V lookup: CDR1 MNHNY, CDR2 SVGAGI (reference sequence). V gave up 0 bases and J gave up 0 bases, with 6 bases separating them. CDR3 loop: CASSYSTISGNTIYF. Written as DNA, the CDR3 is TGTGCCAGCAGTTACTCCACTATCTCTGGAAACACCATATATTTT.

The V call is TRBV3-1, the J call TRBJ2-3; TRBD2 matches at 8 bases. The germline CDR1 and CDR2 sequences are LGHDT and YNNKEL (reference sequence). Trimming at V came to 0 bases and at J to 0 bases, leaving 8 bases not matched to a gene. This CDR3 has 18 residues. The CDR3 sequence is CASSQDWRLAFSTDTQYF. As DNA, the CDR3 is TGTGCCAGCAGCCAAGATTGGCGACTAGCGTTTAGCACAGATACGCAGTATTTT.

As to this clonotype: Given a much more abundant clone one base away, this may be a read error. The chain has TRBV6-2 or TRBV6-3 and TRBJ2-7; D gene uncertain. The CDR3 runs 14 residues. With 5 bases removed from V and 1 base from J, the gap between germline ends came to 12 bases. Germline V gene lookup returns CDR1 MNHEY and CDR2 SVGEGT. The CDR3 is CASSHVPQSYEQYF. CDR3 DNA: TGTGCCAGCAGTCACGTACCCCAATCCTACGAGCAGTACTTC.

This clonotype was detected many times. The CDR3 DNA sequence: TGTGCCACCAGTGATGCCCACGGGGGCTATACCGGGGAGCTGTTTTTT. It encodes CATSDAHGGYTGELFF. V gene TRBV24-1 combines with J gene TRBJ2-2; D is possibly TRBD1 or TRBD2 (6 bases each). V lost 3 bases and J lost 5, with 15 bases in between. The CDR3 consists of 16 residues. The V gene's germline CDR1 is KGHDR and CDR2 SFDVKD.

This clonotype was detected only once. The gene calls are TRBV12-3 or TRBV12-4 and TRBJ2-7; D possibly matches TRBD1 or TRBD2 (6 bases each). Trimming removed 6 bases at V and 5 bases at J, with 14 bases between. The CDR3 is 13 residues long. For the CDR3, the DNA is TGTGCCAGCAGAGGGGGGACGTATGACGAGCAGTACTTC. Protein product: CASRGGTYDEQYF.

This clonotype appeared many times. V usage is TRBV20-1 and J usage is TRBJ2-3, with 8 bases aligning to TRBD1. This CDR3 spans 15 amino acids. Germline V gene sequence: CDR1 DFQATT, CDR2 SNEGSKA (reference sequence). Germline trimming cut 1 base from V and 3 bases from J; bases unmatched to any gene: 6. CDR3 residues: CSARGVDRGTDTQYF. CDR3 DNA sequence: TGCAGTGCTAGAGGGGTTGACAGGGGAACAGATACGCAGTATTTT.

A single count supports this clonotype. Being one base from a much bigger clone, this may be a read error. This rearrangement joins TRBV7-9 to TRBJ1-2; D unresolved. From germline, CDR1 is SEHNR and CDR2 FQNEAQ (reference sequence). CDR3 length: 13 amino acids. V gave up 3 bases and J gave up 8 bases, with 13 bases separating them. The CDR3 DNA sequence: TGTGCCAGCAGCTTCGGACTGGGGTCCGGCTACACCTTC. Protein: CASSFGLGSGYTF.

In the case of this clonotype: A much larger clone differs by one base, so this may be a read error. The J gene is TRBJ2-7, the V gene TRBV6-1, with TRBD1 matching 8 bases. The V gene's germline CDR1 is MNHNS and CDR2 SASEGT. There are 14 residues in the CDR3. The V and J ends lost 6 bases and 5 bases, in that order; junction bases with no gene match: 9. The CDR3 protein is CASSSRGRSNEQYF. CDR3 in DNA: TGTGCCAGCAGCTCCAGGGGGCGCAGCAACGAGCAGTACTTC.

This clonotype showed up many times. The rearrangement links TRBV10-3 to TRBJ2-7, with D possibly TRBD1 on 7 matching bases. Trimming took off 0 bases at V and 2 bases at J, with 14 bases between the two ends. CDR3 length: 16 amino acids. Per germline, CDR1 ENHRY and CDR2 SYGVKD. CDR3 nucleotides: TGTGCCATCAGTGAGTCGGGAGGTGGACAGGCCTACGAGCAGTACTTC. Encoded protein: CAISESGGGQAYEQYF.

This clonotype was observed many times. The gene calls are TRBV28 and TRBJ2-3; 9 positions match TRBD2. CDR1 and CDR2 (germline): MDHEN, SYDVKM. Trimming took 3 bases from V and 6 from J; bases not matched to a gene: 13. This CDR3 is built from 17 residues. The CDR3 sequence: CASSFSWLAGRDDTQYF. CDR3 DNA: TGTGCCAGCAGTTTCTCCTGGCTAGCGGGGCGTGACGATACGCAGTATTTT.

This clonotype came up many times. V usage is TRBV7-2 and J usage is TRBJ2-5; 12 bases agree with TRBD2. Germline V CDR1 and CDR2: SGHTA, FQGNSA. The ends lost 0 bases at V and 1 base at J; junction bases unmatched: 0. The CDR3 contains 16 residues. CDR3 bases: TGTGCCAGCAGCTTAGCGGGACTAGCGGGCCAAGAGACCCAGTACTTC. Its protein is CASSLAGLAGQETQYF.

This clonotype was seen a handful of times. Since a much larger clone is just one base distant, this may be a read error. The chain employs TRBV28 and TRBJ1-2; D is perhaps TRBD1 (5 bases). The CDR3 loop spans 16 amino acids. Deletions cut 5 bases from V and 2 bases from J, with 18 bases between. The germline V gene encodes CDR1 MDHEN and CDR2 SYDVKM. The CDR3 DNA follows: TGTGCCAGCAGTCCCCACCCGGGACGGAAGAACTATGGCTACACCTTC. It encodes CASSPHPGRKNYGYTF.